The 11 T cell receptor beta chains in this list originate from one sample, sequenced in a study of T cell repertoires in cytomegalovirus infection. TCRdb re-called the reads with MiXCR, one entry per CDR3 protein. The table includes about 150,000 distinct CDR3 sequences, 30% to 40% detected once. Their antigen targets remain unknown. The input for sequencing was CD8+ T cells from cultured PBMCs, taken from culture after CMV antigen stimulation. These receptors were taken from a human donor in good health (CMV status not recorded). Some clones in this sample may be carry-over from other donors' samples.

This clonotype was seen a few times. The chain joins TRBV27 to TRBJ2-1; 7 bases agree with TRBD1. This CDR3 contains 14 residues. CDR1 is MNHEY, CDR2 SMNVEV, per germline (reference sequence). J lost 6 bases, V lost 5 bases, and 7 bases had no gene match. In DNA, the CDR3 is TGTGCCAGCAGTCCGATCGGGACAGTCAATGAGCAGTTCTTC. Protein product: CASSPIGTVNEQFF.

This chain connects TRBV7-8 to TRBJ2-4; D might be TRBD2 (6 bases). Trimming left V 5 bases short and J 10 bases short, with 18 bases between. The length of the CDR3 is 14 residues. The germline gives CDR1 SGHVS, CDR2 FQNEAQ. This chain's CDR3 is CASSPLGGMEIQYF. The CDR3 region has the DNA TGTGCCAGCAGCCCCCTTGGGGGGATGGAGATTCAGTACTTC.

In this sample, this clonotype turned up once. The chain employs TRBV4-1 and TRBJ1-2; perhaps TRBD1 as D (5 bases). Germline V gene sequence: CDR1 MGHRA, CDR2 YSYEKL. This CDR3 spans 16 amino acids. V was trimmed by 0 bases and J by 3 bases, leaving 14 bases between them. CDR3 residues: CASSQEAATDYYGYTF. The CDR3 nucleotides read TGCGCCAGCAGCCAAGAAGCCGCGACAGACTACTATGGCTACACCTTC.

A few counts support this clonotype. V and J are TRBV7-9 and TRBJ2-3; no reliable D call. CDR1 and CDR2 from the germline V gene are SEHNR and FQNEAQ (reference sequence). The CDR3 has 14 residues. Trimming pared 5 bases from V and 1 base from J, leaving 10 bases between. CDR3 nucleotide sequence: TGTGCCAGCAGCCCTACTGGGGGCACAGATACGCAGTATTTT. This translates into CASSPTGGTDTQYF.

This clonotype was detected a few times. The chain carries TRBV12-5 and TRBJ2-3, with 13 positions matching TRBD2. CDR3 size: 15 residues. The germline gives CDR1 LGHNT, CDR2 FRNRAP. The V gene end was trimmed by 5 bases and the J gene end by 2 bases; junction bases not matched to a gene: 1. The CDR3 loop reads CASGGTSGATDTQYF. Here the CDR3 DNA reads TGTGCTAGTGGTGGGACTAGCGGGGCCACAGATACGCAGTATTTT.

There are many counts of this clonotype. The CDR3 nucleotides read TGTGCCAGCAGCAAAGTCCCCGGGGGGTCTAGCACAGATACGCAGTATTTT. Translated, it gives CASSKVPGGSSTDTQYF. The J gene is TRBJ2-3, the V gene TRBV7-2; 7 bases agree with TRBD2. This CDR3 has 17 residues. CDR1 and CDR2 from the germline V gene are SGHTA and FQGNSA. The V and J ends lost 5 bases and 0 bases, in that order; junction bases with no gene match: 11.

The chain links TRBV10-3 to TRBJ2-1; D ambiguous. Trimming cost V 3 bases and J 5 bases, with 8 bases left between them. The CDR3 is made up of 13 amino acids. Germline V CDR1 and CDR2: ENHRY, SYGVKD. This CDR3 reads CAISEGLDNEQFF. The CDR3 DNA follows: TGTGCCATCAGTGAAGGCCTGGACAATGAGCAGTTCTTC.

This clonotype occurred many times. V usage is TRBV20-1 and J usage is TRBJ1-5; maybe TRBD1 (5 bases). This CDR3 is built from 19 residues. Looked up from germline, CDR1 is DFQATT and CDR2 is SNEGSKA (reference sequence). V lost 0 bases, J lost 9 bases, and 30 bases lay in between. The CDR3 is CSARDRLGQGGIPNGPQHF. The CDR3 DNA is TGCAGTGCTAGAGACCGTTTGGGCCAGGGTGGGATCCCTAATGGGCCCCAGCATTTT.

This sequence joins TRBV6-8 and TRBJ1-1; the D gene is possibly TRBD1 (5 bases). This CDR3 region has 15 residues. Germline-derived CDR1 and CDR2 are MNHGY and SAAAGT. V was trimmed by 0 bases and J by 0 bases, leaving 8 bases between them. The CDR3 DNA sequence: TGTGCCAGCAGTTACTCCGGCAGGGTGAACACTGAAGCTTTCTTT. It translates to CASSYSGRVNTEAFF.

The genes are TRBV28 and TRBJ1-6, with D possibly being TRBD1 (6 bases). Trimming left V 5 bases short and J 11 bases short, with 16 bases between. Germline V gene data show CDR1 as MDHEN and CDR2 as SYDVKM. The CDR3 is 14 residues long. CDR3 region: CASSQRQELTPLHF. The CDR3 coding sequence is TGTGCCAGCAGTCAGAGACAGGAACTGACACCCCTCCACTTT.

This clonotype turned up a few times. V and J are TRBV28 and TRBJ2-2; D may match TRBD1 or TRBD2 (6 bases each). The CDR3 consists of 15 residues. Trimming shortened V by 2 bases and J by 2 bases, and 9 bases separated the two germline ends. Germline CDR1 MDHEN, CDR2 SYDVKM. The CDR3 bases are TGTGCCAGCAGTTTAGGGGGGCCCAACACCGGGGAGCTGTTTTTT. Its translation is CASSLGGPNTGELFF.